This T cell receptor beta chain came from a study of T cell repertoires in ileal Crohn's disease. About the research overall: At postoperative colonoscopy, neoterminal ileum biopsies were taken as M6.

The time point: neoterminal ileum biopsy at postoperative endoscopy, about 6 months after surgery. V shed 1 base and J shed 2 bases, with 12 bases lying between them. From germline, CDR1 is SEHNR and CDR2 FQNEAQ (reference sequence). The CDR3 loop spans 16 amino acids. TCRdb keeps only in-frame clones here, not all; method: immunoSEQ multiplex PCR. In the table there are some 5,400 clones, roughly two thirds of which are singletons. The sequencing sample was made of ileal tissue. The clonotype originates from an adult with Crohn's disease. The chain recombines TRBV7-9 with TRBJ2-4; D may be TRBD1 (8 bases). CDR3 residues: CASSLEQGGTKNIQYF. The DNA for the CDR3 is TGTGCCAGCAGCTTAGAACAGGGGGGGACCAAAAACATTCAGTACTTC.